Listed here are 30 T cell receptor beta chains from one sample, sequenced in a study of blood T cell repertoires in COVID-19. The repertoire was sequenced with immunoSEQ multiplex PCR; TCRdb's copy has only in-frame clones and lacks some. The table records hundreds of thousands of clones, about four fifths of them present only once. Input material: PBMCs or T cells enriched from blood (not recorded which). These receptors came from a woman aged 45-59 years who had been exposed to COVID-19.

The V call is TRBV20-1, the J call TRBJ2-5, with 7 bases identical to TRBD1. CDR3 length: 17 amino acids. The V and J ends lost 3 bases and 0 bases, in that order; junction bases with no gene match: 13. From germline, CDR1 is DFQATT and CDR2 SNEGSKA (reference sequence). In nucleotides, the CDR3 is TGCAGTGCTAGTGAAGGACAGGACTCGGGGTACCAAGAGACCCAGTACTTC. It yields the protein CSASEGQDSGYQETQYF.

This rearrangement joins TRBV7-2 to TRBJ1-1; D is ambiguous. There are 14 residues in the CDR3. Germline V gene sequence: CDR1 SGHTA, CDR2 FQGNSA. V lost 6 bases to trimming and J lost 0 bases, with 11 bases between them. The CDR3 protein is CASSLQALNTEAFF. The CDR3 DNA reads as TGTGCCAGCAGTTTGCAGGCCTTGAACACTGAAGCTTTCTTT. Together with reference TRBV7-2 and TRBJ1-1, the CDR3 gives the full variable domain: GAGVSQSPSNKVTEKGKDVELRCDPISGHTALYWYRQSLGQGLEFLIYFQGNSAPDKSGLPSDRFSAERTGGSVSTLTIQRTQQEDSAVYLCASSLQALNTEAFFGQGTRLTVV.

This clone was detected only a few times. The chain links TRBV19 to TRBJ2-1; D not resolved. The germline V gene has CDR1 LNHDA and CDR2 SQIVND (reference sequence). Trimming left V 0 bases short and J 14 bases short, with 17 bases between. This CDR3 is built from 14 residues. CDR3 DNA: TGTGCCAGTAGTATAGATGCGACCCGTCCTCGGGAGTTCTTC. The encoded protein is CASSIDATRPREFF.

The J gene is TRBJ1-2, the V gene TRBV25-1; D remains unclear. Germline CDR1 is MGHDK and CDR2 is SYGVNS. V dropped 3 bases and J dropped 4 bases, with 6 bases sitting between them. This CDR3 is 12 amino acids long. CDR3: CASSDGFYGYTF. Here the CDR3 DNA reads TGTGCCAGCAGTGACGGGTTCTATGGCTACACCTTC.

The chain links TRBV2 to TRBJ1-2; no firm D call. The CDR3 has 16 amino acids. V was pared by 0 bases and J by 0 bases, with 11 bases between. Germline CDR1 and CDR2: SNHLY and FYNNEI. The CDR3 protein is CASSEALREANYGYTF. The CDR3 region has the DNA TGTGCCAGCAGTGAAGCATTGAGGGAGGCTAACTATGGCTACACCTTC.

J is TRBJ2-1 and V is TRBV18, with 7 bases lining up with TRBD1. The CDR3 runs to 13 residues. Trimming cost V 3 bases and J 8 bases; bases outside gene matches: 4. Germline V gene sequence: CDR1 KGHSH, CDR2 LQKENI. CDR3 nucleotide sequence: TGTGCCAGCTCACCCGACAGGGATCATGAGCAGTTCTTC. This encodes CASSPDRDHEQFF.

A single count supports this clone. The chain combines TRBV5-5 with TRBJ2-3; D perhaps matches TRBD2 (5 bases). Trimming cost V 6 bases and J 3 bases, with 17 bases left between them. Germline CDR1 reads SGHKS; CDR2 reads YYEKEE (reference sequence). The CDR3 spans 15 residues. The CDR3 loop reads CASTLDFSATDTQYF. CDR3 bases: TGTGCCAGCACCCTGGACTTTTCCGCTACAGATACGCAGTATTTT.

A word on this clone: Mismatch with germline at one junction end may stem from a read error. The chain couples TRBV24-1 to TRBJ2-5; D is uncertain. The CDR3 runs to 11 residues. Germline CDR1 is KGHDR and CDR2 is SFDVKD. CDR3: CATSEGEIQYF. CDR3 bases: TGTGCCACCAGTGAAGGAGAGATCCAGTACTTC.

V is TRBV5-5 and J is TRBJ1-2; TRBD1 matches 9 bases. The germline gives CDR1 SGHKS, CDR2 YYEKEE (reference sequence). V was clipped by 3 bases and J by 8 bases; unmatched bases: 11. There are 15 residues in the CDR3. CDR3 protein: CASSSPGQGVEGYTF. CDR3 bases: TGTGCCAGCAGCTCACCGGGACAGGGAGTGGAGGGCTACACCTTC.

The J gene is TRBJ1-4, the V gene TRBV18, with unresolved D. The CDR3 is 13 amino acids. Trimming took off 5 bases at V and 10 bases at J, with 14 bases between the two ends. Germline CDR1 and CDR2: KGHSH and LQKENI. The CDR3 DNA reads TGTGCCAGCTCATCAGACCACTCGGGAAAACTGTTTTTT. This encodes CASSSDHSGKLFF.

This chain uses TRBV5-6 with TRBJ1-5; the D is unclear. The CDR3 is made up of 12 amino acids. The germline gives CDR1 SGHDT, CDR2 YYEEEE. With 0 bases removed from V and 9 bases from J, the gap between germline ends came to 7 bases. The DNA of the CDR3 is TGTGCCAGCAGCTTGGCCAGCGGGCCCCAGCATTTT. Translating it yields CASSLASGPQHF.

The chain combines TRBV7-9 with TRBJ2-1, with D tentatively TRBD1 (6 bases). Trimming shortened V by 5 bases and J by 8 bases, and 19 bases separated the two germline ends. Germline values: CDR1 SEHNR, CDR2 FQNEAQ (reference sequence). This CDR3 is 15 amino acids long. The CDR3: CASSHGRTVGDEQFF. The CDR3 region has the DNA TGTGCCAGCAGCCACGGTAGGACAGTGGGGGATGAGCAGTTCTTC.

This rearrangement joins TRBV18 to TRBJ2-1, with 9 bases aligning to TRBD2. The germline V gene has CDR1 KGHSH and CDR2 LQKENI. There are 14 residues in the CDR3. With V trimmed by 1 base and J by 9 bases, 4 bases remained unmatched. As DNA, the CDR3 is TGTGCCAGCTCACCACGGGGGACTAGCCGTGAGCAGTTCTTC. Translating gives CASSPRGTSREQFF.

The chain carries TRBV5-1 and TRBJ2-2, with 12 bases identical to TRBD2. Losses at the gene ends were 7 bases for V and 0 bases for J; bases not matched to a gene: 7. The CDR3 is 17 residues long. Germline-derived CDR1 and CDR2 are SGHRS and YFSETQ. CDR3 nucleotides: TGCGCCAGCGGACGGACTAGCGGGGCCGCGAACACCGGGGAGCTGTTTTTT. It codes for CASGRTSGAANTGELFF. Using reference TRBV5-1 and TRBJ2-2 for the parts outside the CDR3, the full variable domain is KAGVTQTPRYLIKTRGQQVTLSCSPISGHRSVSWYQQTPGQGLQFLFEYFSETQRNKGNFPGRFSGRQFSNSRSEMNVSTLELGDSALYLCASGRTSGAANTGELFFGEGSRLTVL.

The sample holds one count of this clone. The chain recombines TRBV7-2 with TRBJ2-3; 8 bases line up with TRBD2. The trim removed 3 bases at V and 2 bases at J, leaving 4 bases unmatched. The germline V gene encodes CDR1 SGHTA and CDR2 FQGNSA. The CDR3 covers 15 residues. For the CDR3, the DNA is TGTGCCAGCAGCTTGGGACTAGGTCTCACAGATACGCAGTATTTT. It yields the protein CASSLGLGLTDTQYF.

This clone was seen a few times. This chain joins TRBV7-2 and TRBJ2-7; D is unclear. Trimming removed 4 bases at V and 6 bases at J, with 19 bases between. The germline V gene encodes CDR1 SGHTA and CDR2 FQGNSA. The CDR3 length is 15 residues. The CDR3 region is CASSSFFVLIGEQYF. The CDR3 DNA reads as TGTGCCAGCAGCTCATTTTTTGTACTGATTGGCGAGCAGTACTTC.

The gene calls are TRBV10-2 and TRBJ1-3; D unresolved. The CDR3 consists of 15 residues. Trimming shortened V by 3 bases and J by 0 bases, and 9 bases separated the two germline ends. CDR1 and CDR2 (germline): WSHSY, SAAADI. The CDR3 DNA reads as TGCGCCAGCAGTGACGTTCCCTTCTCTGGAAACACCATATATTTT. Amino acids: CASSDVPFSGNTIYF.

This chain connects TRBV12-5 to TRBJ1-1; the D is unclear. This CDR3 region has 11 residues. The germline CDR1 and CDR2 sequences are LGHNT and FRNRAP. Trimming stripped 4 bases from V and 4 bases from J, with 4 bases between. The CDR3 spells CASGSLTEAFF. CDR3 coding DNA: TGTGCTAGTGGTTCCCTCACTGAAGCTTTCTTT.

This clone showed up just once. Given a much more abundant clone one base away, this may be a read error. Other nucleotide sequences from this sample produce the same CDR3. The rearrangement joins TRBV30 to TRBJ1-2, with D possibly matching TRBD1 (6 bases). The CDR3 is made up of 13 amino acids. Germline CDR1 GTSNPN, CDR2 SVGIG (reference sequence). CDR3 DNA sequence: TGTGCCTGGAGTTTCGCGGCAGGGGACGGCTACACTTTC. Residues: CAWSFAAGDGYTF.

The chain employs TRBV14 and TRBJ1-4, with a possible D match to TRBD1 (5 bases). With 1 base removed from V and 8 bases from J, the gap between germline ends came to 20 bases. CDR1 is SGHDN, CDR2 FVKESK, per germline. This CDR3 contains 17 residues. CDR3 coding DNA: TGTGCCAGCAGCCAAGTAGATCCCCTGACAGTCACCGAAAAACTGTTTTTT. It codes for CASSQVDPLTVTEKLFF.

This clone was observed once. This chain uses TRBV11-2 with TRBJ2-6; 9 bases match TRBD1. Per the germline V gene, CDR1 is SGHAT and CDR2 is FQNNGV. V was pared by 6 bases and J by 0 bases, with 6 bases of the junction left unmatched. This CDR3 comprises 17 residues. Here the CDR3 reads CASRSHRGPSGANVLTF. Here the CDR3 DNA reads TGTGCCAGCAGGTCCCACAGGGGGCCCTCTGGGGCCAACGTCCTGACTTTC.

The rearrangement uses TRBV30 and TRBJ2-7; TRBD1 matches at 9 bases. V shed 3 bases, J shed 5 bases, and the junction held 5 bases outside the gene matches. Germline V gene lookup returns CDR1 GTSNPN and CDR2 SVGIG (reference sequence). The CDR3 contains 13 residues. The CDR3 region has the DNA TGTGCCTGGAGCGGACAGGGGTTCCACGAGCAGTACTTC. Residues: CAWSGQGFHEQYF.

This clone was found once. This chain joins TRBV20-1 and TRBJ2-5; unclear D gene. The germline V gene encodes CDR1 DFQATT and CDR2 SNEGSKA (reference sequence). Between the trimmed V and J ends, which lost 3 bases and 4 bases, there was a span of 3 bases. The CDR3 has 10 amino acids. CDR3 DNA: TGCAGTGCTAGCTCAGAGACCCAGTACTTC. This gives the protein CSASSETQYF.

This clone was found a few times. This chain connects TRBV5-6 to TRBJ2-1; D gene uncertain. This CDR3 contains 14 residues. Germline CDR1 reads SGHDT; CDR2 reads YYEEEE. V was clipped by 2 bases and J by 6 bases, with 12 bases between them. The DNA of the CDR3 is TGTGCCAGCAGCTTCTTACTGACTGGCAATGAGCAGTTCTTC. Amino acids: CASSFLLTGNEQFF.

This chain uses TRBV19 with TRBJ1-6, with D possibly being TRBD1 (6 bases). Trimming cost V 6 bases and J 8 bases, with 11 bases left between them. CDR1 LNHDA and CDR2 SQIVND come from the germline V gene (reference sequence). This CDR3 contains 13 residues. DNA for the CDR3: TGTGCCAGTAGACCCCGGACAGATTCACCCCTCCACTTT. Protein product: CASRPRTDSPLHF.

The chain is built from TRBV5-1 and TRBJ2-6; 7 bases map to TRBD1. Losses at the gene ends were 4 bases for V and 0 bases for J; bases not matched to a gene: 7. The CDR3 runs 17 residues. Germline V gene data show CDR1 as SGHRS and CDR2 as YFSETQ. The DNA of the CDR3 is TGCGCCAGCAGCCACCGGACAGGCAACTCTGGGGCCAACGTCCTGACTTTC. Translation gives CASSHRTGNSGANVLTF. The variable domain in full, completed from reference TRBV5-1 and TRBJ2-6, reads KAGVTQTPRYLIKTRGQQVTLSCSPISGHRSVSWYQQTPGQGLQFLFEYFSETQRNKGNFPGRFSGRQFSNSRSEMNVSTLELGDSALYLCASSHRTGNSGANVLTFGAGSRLTVL.

V gene TRBV3-1 (or the pseudogene TRBV3-2) combines with J gene TRBJ2-1; the D gene is possibly TRBD2 (7 bases). CDR3 length equals 17 residues. The germline CDR1 and CDR2 sequences are LGHDT and YNNKEL (reference sequence). Trimming shortened V by 3 bases and J by 0 bases, and 15 bases separated the two germline ends. CDR3 amino acids: CASSQAGGRRSYNEQFF. Here the CDR3 DNA reads TGTGCCAGCAGCCAGGCCGGGGGGCGACGCTCCTACAATGAGCAGTTCTTC.

The rearrangement joins TRBV10-3 to TRBJ1-2; 8 bases are a match to TRBD1. Germline V gene sequence: CDR1 ENHRY, CDR2 SYGVKD. There are 14 residues in the CDR3. With V trimmed by 2 bases and J by 6 bases, 5 bases remained unmatched. The CDR3 region is CAISEGQGGDGYTF. CDR3 nucleotides: TGTGCCATCAGTGAGGGACAGGGAGGCGATGGCTACACCTTC.

This clone was detected a few times. The chain has TRBV2 and TRBJ1-6; D possibly corresponds to TRBD1 (6 bases). The CDR3 is made up of 15 amino acids. Germline values: CDR1 SNHLY, CDR2 FYNNEI. V lost 4 bases and J lost 10, with 17 bases in between. The CDR3 loop is CASSAWGGGRSPLHF. The CDR3 DNA sequence: TGTGCCAGCAGTGCCTGGGGAGGGGGGCGGTCACCCCTCCACTTT.

This rearrangement joins TRBV3-1 (or the pseudogene TRBV3-2) to TRBJ2-1, with D hard to call. Per the germline V gene, CDR1 is LGHDT and CDR2 is YNNKEL (reference sequence). Trimming took 4 bases from V and 9 from J, leaving 10 bases between them. This CDR3 spans 12 amino acids. CDR3: CASSLLGSEQFF. The CDR3 DNA reads as TGTGCCAGCAGCCTCCTCGGTAGTGAGCAGTTCTTC.